The 28 T cell receptor beta chains below were found in one sample sequenced in a study of blood T cell repertoires in COVID-19. Sequencing used immunoSEQ multiplex PCR; TCRdb keeps in-frame clones, though not all of them. The sample holds roughly 150,000 clones, roughly 84% seen once. The sequenced sample consisted of PBMCs or T cells enriched from blood (not recorded which). The receptors were gathered from a man aged 60 to 69 who had recovered from COVID-19.

A few counts support this clone. V gene TRBV29-1 combines with J gene TRBJ1-1; possibly TRBD1 for D (5 bases). The CDR3 contains 13 residues. Looked up from germline, CDR1 is SQVTM and CDR2 is ANQGSEA. V was trimmed by 5 bases and J by 0 bases, leaving 10 bases between them. CDR3 loop: CSVWAGLNTEAFF. The CDR3, as DNA: TGCAGCGTTTGGGCAGGGTTGAACACTGAAGCTTTCTTT.

The V call is TRBV6-6, the J call TRBJ2-7; 10 bases align to TRBD2. Germline CDR1 is MNHNY and CDR2 is SVGAGI (reference sequence). The V gene end was trimmed by 2 bases and the J gene end by 6 bases; junction bases not matched to a gene: 10. The CDR3 loop spans 16 amino acids. In nucleotides, the CDR3 is TGTGCCAGCAGTTACAGCGGCGGGCTAGCGGGAGTCGAGCAGTACTTC. Translation: CASSYSGGLAGVEQYF.

The chain is built from TRBV24-1 and TRBJ2-5; 11 positions agree with TRBD2. Germline CDR1 is KGHDR and CDR2 is SFDVKD. CDR3 length: 13 residues. The CDR3: CSTRASGGETQYF. CDR3 nucleotide sequence: TGTTCGACCAGGGCTAGCGGGGGGGAGACCCAGTACTTC.

The chain employs TRBV19 and TRBJ1-6; no reliable D call. The length of the CDR3 is 14 residues. The germline V gene has CDR1 LNHDA and CDR2 SQIVND (reference sequence). Trimming removed 6 bases at V and 7 bases at J, with 13 bases between. CDR3 residues: CASRAETRNSPLHF. In nucleotides, the CDR3 is TGTGCCAGTAGGGCGGAGACCCGGAATTCACCCCTCCACTTT.

The chain employs TRBV19 and TRBJ2-1; 12 positions match TRBD2. This CDR3 has 14 residues. V trimming: 5 bases; J trimming: 10 bases; junction bases outside the gene matches: 6. Germline loops: CDR1 LNHDA, CDR2 SQIVND (reference sequence). In DNA form, the CDR3 reads TGTGCCAGTAGTCTCCTAGCGGGAGGGGGGGAGCAGTTCTTC. Its protein is CASSLLAGGGEQFF.

The J gene is TRBJ2-7, the V gene TRBV11-3; 10 bases match TRBD1. There are 15 residues in the CDR3. V lost 1 base and J lost 3; bases outside the gene matches: 3. Germline V CDR1 and CDR2: SGHNT, YENEEA. CDR3 coding DNA: TGTGCCAGCAGCTTAGGGACAGGGGGAATCTACGAGCAGTACTTC. Translation: CASSLGTGGIYEQYF.

This clone was recorded only once. The rearrangement uses TRBV15 and TRBJ1-2; D call uncertain. Trimming removed 0 bases at V and 4 bases at J, with 9 bases between. CDR1 is LNHNV, CDR2 YYDKDF, per germline (reference sequence). This CDR3 comprises 14 residues. The CDR3 nucleotides read TGTGCCACCAGCAGAGATAATAACGGCTATGGCTACACCTTC. Amino acid sequence: CATSRDNNGYGYTF.

The V and J genes are TRBV3-1 (or the pseudogene TRBV3-2) and TRBJ1-2; 7 positions agree with TRBD1. The CDR3 loop spans 14 amino acids. Per germline, CDR1 LGHDT and CDR2 YNNKEL (reference sequence). The trim removed 3 bases at V and 6 bases at J, leaving 7 bases unmatched. DNA for the CDR3: TGTGCCAGCAGCCATGATACAGGGGAGAATGGCTACACCTTC. Protein sequence: CASSHDTGENGYTF.

This chain uses TRBV5-6 with TRBJ1-2; D is undetermined. V lost 2 bases and J lost 7, with 12 bases in between. This CDR3 comprises 13 residues. Germline V CDR1 and CDR2: SGHDT, YYEEEE. The CDR3 sequence: CASSFVTEGGYTF. The CDR3 DNA follows: TGTGCCAGCAGCTTTGTCACAGAGGGTGGCTACACCTTC.

This clone was counted many times. The V gene is TRBV7-9, the J gene TRBJ1-1, with D hard to call. The CDR3 extends over 15 amino acids. The V end was cut by 2 bases, the J end by 1 base, with 11 bases between. CDR1 is SEHNR and CDR2 is FQNEAQ in the germline V gene (reference sequence). CDR3: CASSLWAVENTEAFF. CDR3 DNA sequence: TGTGCCAGCAGCTTATGGGCAGTCGAGAACACTGAAGCTTTCTTT.

This chain links TRBV5-4 with TRBJ2-3; 9 bases map to TRBD1. Germline V gene data show CDR1 as SGHNT and CDR2 as YYREEE (reference sequence). The CDR3 totals 17 residues. V gave up 0 bases and J gave up 5 bases; unmatched junction bases: 10. CDR3 residues: CASSLVSDRGGGDTQYF. In nucleotides, the CDR3 is TGTGCCAGCAGCTTGGTCTCGGACAGGGGTGGCGGAGATACGCAGTATTTT.

The chain uses TRBV7-3 and TRBJ2-7, with 10 positions matching TRBD2. The CDR3 spans 16 residues. The V and J ends lost 2 bases and 5 bases, in that order; junction bases with no gene match: 9. Germline-derived CDR1 and CDR2 are SGHTA and FQGTGA. The CDR3 region is CASSLEAGGGSHEQYF. The CDR3 region has the DNA TGTGCCAGCAGCTTAGAAGCGGGAGGGGGGTCCCACGAGCAGTACTTC.

This clone has a single count. The chain recombines TRBV29-1 with TRBJ1-2, with 9 bases aligning to TRBD1. CDR3 length equals 10 residues. The V and J ends lost 6 bases and 7 bases, in that order; junction bases with no gene match: 0. Germline loops: CDR1 SQVTM, CDR2 ANQGSEA. CDR3 DNA sequence: TGCAGCGTGGGACAGGGTGGCTACACCTTC. Protein product: CSVGQGGYTF.

The CDR3 DNA follows: TGTGCCAGCAGCTACTCGACAGGGGACTATGGCTACACCTTC. Its translation is CASSYSTGDYGYTF. This sequence joins TRBV7-8 and TRBJ1-2; 8 positions match TRBD1. J gave up 3 bases and V 4 bases, and 4 bases lay outside the gene matches. The CDR3 runs 14 residues. Germline V lookup: CDR1 SGHVS, CDR2 FQNEAQ.

This clone was recorded a few times. The chain recombines TRBV2 with TRBJ2-1; 9 bases align to TRBD1. J was trimmed by 4 bases and V by 4 bases; bases with no gene match: 5. Per the germline V gene, CDR1 is SNHLY and CDR2 is FYNNEI. The CDR3 sequence is 15 residues long. This CDR3 reads CASSGWDRAYNEQFF. The CDR3, as DNA: TGTGCCAGCAGTGGCTGGGACAGGGCATACAATGAGCAGTTCTTC.

This clone was seen a few times. This chain uses TRBV5-1 with TRBJ1-6; no clear D. Trimming shortened V by 0 bases and J by 6 bases, and 4 bases separated the two germline ends. From germline, CDR1 is SGHRS and CDR2 YFSETQ. There are 13 residues in the CDR3. This chain's CDR3 is CASSLDSNSPLHF. CDR3 nucleotides: TGCGCCAGCAGCTTGGACAGTAATTCACCCCTCCACTTT.

The V and J genes are TRBV7-6 and TRBJ2-7; 9 nucleotides align to TRBD2. The length of the CDR3 is 15 residues. In germline, CDR1 is SGHVS, CDR2 FNYEAQ. Unmatched junction bases numbered 10, after V lost 4 bases and J lost 6 bases. CDR3 residues: CASSSIAGEVPEQYF. The CDR3 DNA sequence: TGTGCCAGCAGCTCCATAGCGGGGGAGGTCCCCGAGCAGTACTTC.

The gene calls are TRBV10-2 and TRBJ1-2; TRBD1 is a possible D gene (6 bases). Germline V gene sequence: CDR1 WSHSY, CDR2 SAAADI. The CDR3 has 15 residues. V was cut by 1 base and J by 2 bases, with 11 bases left in between. The CDR3 DNA follows: TGCGCCAGCAGTGAGTATCCAGGGGAGAACTATGGCTACACCTTC. This codes for CASSEYPGENYGYTF.

The J gene is TRBJ1-1, the V gene TRBV18, with 9 bases lining up with TRBD1. The CDR3 has 15 residues. The V gene end was trimmed by 4 bases and the J gene end by 3 bases; junction bases not matched to a gene: 6. CDR1 is KGHSH, CDR2 LQKENI, per germline. The CDR3 loop is CASSQRQGGDTEAFF. CDR3 DNA: TGTGCCAGCTCACAACGACAGGGGGGGGACACTGAAGCTTTCTTT.

The chain recombines TRBV27 with TRBJ1-5; possible D gene TRBD1, 5 bases. Looked up from germline, CDR1 is MNHEY and CDR2 is SMNVEV (reference sequence). CDR3 size: 13 residues. V was shortened by 6 bases and J by 6 bases, with 12 bases between the two germline ends. The CDR3, as DNA: TGTGCCAGCAGGATCCAGGGTGGTCAGCCCCAGCATTTT. Protein sequence: CASRIQGGQPQHF.

Concerning this clone itself: In the same sample, other DNA sequences code for this CDR3. The chain combines TRBV5-1 with TRBJ2-7; TRBD2 might be the D (5 bases). V lost 1 base and J 4 bases, leaving 6 bases between the germline ends. The CDR3 spans 12 residues. CDR1 and CDR2 (germline): SGHRS, YFSETQ. CDR3 sequence reads: CASSLRGYEQYF. Here the CDR3 DNA reads TGCGCCAGCAGCTTGCGGGGTTACGAGCAGTACTTC.

V is TRBV9 and J is TRBJ2-2, with 8 bases matching TRBD2. The junction had 5 bases not matched to a gene; V was cut back by 4 bases and J by 3 bases. The CDR3 is made up of 15 amino acids. Germline values: CDR1 SGDLS, CDR2 YYNGEE. The chain's CDR3 is CASSLGGVHTGELFF. CDR3 nucleotides: TGTGCCAGCAGCCTCGGGGGGGTACACACCGGGGAGCTGTTTTTT.

The CDR3 nucleotides are TGTGCCAGCAGCATGACAGGGGCCCTAAGAAACACCATATATTTT. The encoded protein is CASSMTGALRNTIYF. The chain joins TRBV9 to TRBJ1-3; TRBD1 aligns across 8 bases. V dropped 4 bases and J dropped 5; count of bases not matched to a gene: 8. This CDR3 region has 15 residues. Germline loops: CDR1 SGDLS, CDR2 YYNGEE.

The chain has TRBV7-7 and TRBJ2-3; 9 positions match TRBD2. The junction had 2 bases not matched to a gene; V was cut back by 1 base and J by 0 bases. The CDR3 is 16 amino acids. Germline V gene sequence: CDR1 SSHAT, CDR2 FNYEAQ (reference sequence). CDR3 coding DNA: TGTGCCAGCAGCTTAGGTAGCGGGGGCAGCACAGATACGCAGTATTTT. This gives the protein CASSLGSGGSTDTQYF.

The CDR3 sequence: CAWRGLGAGGYTF. CDR3 nucleotides: TGTGCCTGGAGGGGGCTGGGGGCAGGAGGCTACACCTTC. This chain joins TRBV30 and TRBJ1-2; perhaps TRBD1 as D (6 bases). The ends were cut back, 3 bases at V and 8 bases at J, with 16 bases in the middle. The germline gives CDR1 GTSNPN, CDR2 SVGIG (reference sequence). This CDR3 region has 13 residues.

The V and J genes are TRBV16 and TRBJ2-5; the match to TRBD1 covers 8 bases. CDR3 length equals 15 residues. In germline, CDR1 is KGHSY, CDR2 FQNENV. Trimming removed 0 bases from V and 5 bases from J; junction bases left unmatched: 5. Here the CDR3 DNA reads TGTGCCAGCAGCCAATCCCCAGGGGGCTCGGAGACCCAGTACTTC. Its translation: CASSQSPGGSETQYF.

The chain has TRBV5-1 and TRBJ2-2; weak D call: TRBD2 (6 bases). V was cut by 3 bases and J by 5 bases, with 11 bases left in between. Germline CDR1 is SGHRS and CDR2 is YFSETQ. The CDR3 runs 14 residues. In DNA form, the CDR3 reads TGCGCCAGCAGCTCCGGACTACAAACCGGGGAGCTGTTTTTT. This translates into CASSSGLQTGELFF.

J is TRBJ1-1 and V is TRBV10-3, with unresolved D. Germline V gives CDR1 ENHRY, CDR2 SYGVKD. Trimming removed 2 bases from V and 0 bases from J, with 10 bases in between. This CDR3 has 15 residues. The CDR3 nucleotides are TGTGCCATCAGTGAGAATGCGGGGATGAACACTGAAGCTTTCTTT. This codes for CAISENAGMNTEAFF.